Sequencing of this T cell receptor beta chain was carried out in a study of blood T cell repertoires in COVID-19. Study summary: Spain, Italy and the United States supplied samples that represented acute and convalescent COVID-19.

In the authors' workflow: From reference gene primer amplification, estimates of nucleated cell counts were derived. Sequencing was performed with immunoSEQ multiplex PCR; in TCRdb, only in-frame clones are kept and a portion is missing. V, J and clone size are taken as reported in that table, and D and trimming were inferred from the DNA itself. Among some 390,000 clones listed, about 90% were seen once. This receptor was identified in a woman aged 55-70 years with COVID-19, enrolled during active disease. The specimen was peripheral blood.

This CDR3 is CASSYSSGQVTNEQFF. CDR3 bases: TGTGCCAGCAGTTACTCTTCGGGACAGGTGACCAATGAGCAGTTCTTC. V is TRBV6-5 and J is TRBJ2-1, with 8 bases that match TRBD1. J was trimmed by 6 bases and V by 0 bases; bases with no gene match: 7. Germline CDR1 MNHEY, CDR2 SVGAGI. The CDR3 runs 16 residues.